This T cell receptor beta chain was obtained from a study of shared clonotypes between healthy human individuals. Across the whole study: The donors, two women and a few men, were aged 18 to 49.

There are 21 residues in the CDR3. Trimming left V 8 bases short and J 0 bases short, with 29 bases between. Only in-frame clones appear in the TCRdb table, and some are missing; sequencing was by immunoSEQ multiplex PCR. This table has roughly 700,000 clones, around 91% appearing once. Sequencing input: memory CD8+ T cells from PBMCs. Subset of the sample: CD45RO+ cells pooled with CCR7-negative TemRA cells. The rearrangement joins TRBV6-7 to TRBJ2-6, with D maybe TRBD2 (6 bases). TRBV6-7 is noted as an ORF with a role that remains uncertain. The TCR originated in a man aged 18 to 30 in good health. Some clones in this sample may be carry-over from other donors' samples. CDR3 amino acids: CASGLAPWRGLVLSGANVLTF. The CDR3, as DNA: TGTGCCAGCGGATTAGCGCCGTGGCGGGGTTTGGTTCTCTCTGGGGCCAACGTCCTGACTTTC.